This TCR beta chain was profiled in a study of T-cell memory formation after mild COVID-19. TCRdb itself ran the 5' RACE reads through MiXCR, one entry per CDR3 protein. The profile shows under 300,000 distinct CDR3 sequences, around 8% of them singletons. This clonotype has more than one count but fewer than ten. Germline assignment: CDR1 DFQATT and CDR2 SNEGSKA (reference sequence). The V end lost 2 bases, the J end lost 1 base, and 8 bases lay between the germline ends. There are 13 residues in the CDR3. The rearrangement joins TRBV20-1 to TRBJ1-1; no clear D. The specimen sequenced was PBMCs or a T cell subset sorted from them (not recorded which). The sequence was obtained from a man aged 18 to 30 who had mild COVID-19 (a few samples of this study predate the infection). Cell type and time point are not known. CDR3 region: CSARIGENTEAFF. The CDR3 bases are TGCAGTGCTAGAATTGGGGAGAACACTGAAGCTTTCTTT.